A few counts support the clone carrying this T cell receptor beta chain. What it recognizes is unknown. Preparation of the TCRbeta library used unique molecular identifiers. One entry per CDR3 protein, called by TCRdb with MiXCR from the PCR reads. This sample has roughly 49,000 distinct CDR3 sequences, with approximately 9.2% found just once. This record belongs to a study of T-cell reconstitution after alpha-beta-depleted transplantation in children. J was trimmed by 3 bases and V by 6 bases; bases with no gene match: 5. The CDR3 has 13 amino acids. CDR1 is SQVTM and CDR2 is ANQGSEA in the germline V gene. Study-wide points: In some patients, recipient T cells and intrathymic progenitors surviving conditioning explained high day-60 diversity.

The material was PBMCs, mostly from graft donor cells, obtained 60 days after TCRalphabeta/CD19-depleted stem cell transplant. This sequence was found in a male patient aged 2 to 10 who had a stem cell transplant for chronic granulomatous disease, so the T cells may come from the graft donor. This sequence joins TRBV29-1 and TRBJ1-1; 9 nucleotides line up with TRBD1. CDR3 nucleotides: TGCAGCGTCCACAGGGGGCTGGACACTGAAGCTTTCTTT. It translates to CSVHRGLDTEAFF.